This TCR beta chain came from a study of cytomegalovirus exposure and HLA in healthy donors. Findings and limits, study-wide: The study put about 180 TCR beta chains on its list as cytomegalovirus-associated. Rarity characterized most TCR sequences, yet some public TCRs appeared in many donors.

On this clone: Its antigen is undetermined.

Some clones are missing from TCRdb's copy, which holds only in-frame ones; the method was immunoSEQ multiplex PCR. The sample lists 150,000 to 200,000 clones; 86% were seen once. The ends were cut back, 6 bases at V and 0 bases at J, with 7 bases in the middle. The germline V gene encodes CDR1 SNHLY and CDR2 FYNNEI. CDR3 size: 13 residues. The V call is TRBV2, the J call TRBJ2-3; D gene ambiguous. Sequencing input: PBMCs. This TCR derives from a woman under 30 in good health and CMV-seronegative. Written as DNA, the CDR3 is TGTGCCAGCAGCCCCGGGAGCACAGATACGCAGTATTTT. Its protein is CASSPGSTDTQYF. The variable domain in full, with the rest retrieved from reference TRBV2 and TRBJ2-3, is EPEVTQTPSHQVTQMGQEVILRCVPISNHLYFYWYRQILGQKVEFLVSFYNNEISEKSEIFDDQFSVERPDGSNFTLKIRSTKLEDSAMYFCASSPGSTDTQYFGPGTRLTVL.